The following is a TCR beta chain sequence with its context. The sample originates from a study of blood T cell repertoires in COVID-19. Background on the study: From the United States, Italy and Spain came samples of acute and convalescent COVID-19.

The data were produced by immunoSEQ multiplex PCR, yet TCRdb's version contains in-frame clones alone and is incomplete. The top ten hold around 0.7% of the sample, which has more than 200,000 clones, 88% seen once. Germline-derived CDR1 and CDR2 are LGHDT and YNNKEL (reference sequence). The V gene end was trimmed by 4 bases and the J gene end by 7 bases; junction bases not matched to a gene: 8. The CDR3 contains 15 residues. The sequence came from a human donor in a cohort sampled during active COVID-19. The rearrangement uses TRBV3-1 (or the pseudogene TRBV3-2) and TRBJ2-3, with 10 bases lining up with TRBD2. The sequenced sample was peripheral blood. CDR3 region: CASSPPAGGPHTQYF. In DNA, the CDR3 is TGTGCCAGCAGCCCGCCAGCGGGAGGGCCCCATACGCAGTATTTT.